Listed below are T cell receptor beta chains from one sample, sequenced in a study of monozygotic twins with inflammatory bowel disease. TCRdb re-called the 5' RACE reads; one entry per CDR3 protein, DNA not given. The clone table shows around 200,000 distinct CDR3 sequences, with the ten largest holding 1.5% to 2%. Sequencing was done on a sample of blood. Receptors originate from a human donor with ulcerative colitis or Crohn's disease, or a healthy co-twin of an affected twin (not recorded which). CDR3s include the opening cysteine and the closing phenylalanine or tryptophan. Each record gives: V gene, J gene, CDR3 protein.

V gene: TRBV5-1
J gene: TRBJ1-1
CDR3 protein: CASSLGGWSMNTEAFF

V gene: TRBV6-1
J gene: TRBJ2-1
CDR3 protein: CASKRGITYNEQFF

V gene: TRBV29-1
J gene: TRBJ2-7
CDR3 protein: CSVESQGHEQYF

V gene: TRBV7-6
J gene: TRBJ2-1
CDR3 protein: CASSLAIGDFNEQFF

V gene: TRBV11-2
J gene: TRBJ1-4
CDR3 protein: CASRPTGATGGKLFF

V gene: TRBV12-3/TRBV12-4
J gene: TRBJ1-4
CDR3 protein: CASSLILAGVQEIEKLFF

V gene: TRBV12-3/TRBV12-4
J gene: TRBJ2-7
CDR3 protein: CASSLNIGTRHEQYF

V gene: TRBV9
J gene: TRBJ2-1
CDR3 protein: CASSAGQASYNEQFF

V gene: TRBV6-5
J gene: TRBJ1-2
CDR3 protein: CASSSSSRGYTF

V gene: TRBV12-3/TRBV12-4
J gene: TRBJ2-7
CDR3 protein: CASSSERDPPYEQYF

V gene: TRBV15
J gene: TRBJ1-2
CDR3 protein: CATTGRNPSSNYGYTF

V gene: TRBV7-2
J gene: TRBJ2-5
CDR3 protein: CASSLEPETQYF

V gene: TRBV7-2
J gene: TRBJ2-5
CDR3 protein: CASSLAETQYF

V gene: TRBV20-1
J gene: TRBJ2-3
CDR3 protein: CSATLLRGQADTQYF

V gene: TRBV4-2
J gene: TRBJ2-3
CDR3 protein: CASSQDGQGTTDTQYF

V gene: TRBV20-1
J gene: TRBJ1-5
CDR3 protein: CSARDGSNQPQHF

V gene: TRBV24-1
J gene: TRBJ2-3
CDR3 protein: CATSSGRGNLDTQYF

V gene: TRBV6-6
J gene: TRBJ1-4
CDR3 protein: CASSNRDRELFF

V gene: TRBV9
J gene: TRBJ2-3
CDR3 protein: CASSVMSDADTQYF

V gene: TRBV20-1
J gene: TRBJ2-1
CDR3 protein: CSATRGDSYNEQFF

V gene: TRBV9
J gene: TRBJ2-2
CDR3 protein: CASSVAGGANTGELFF

V gene: TRBV10-3
J gene: TRBJ1-4
CDR3 protein: CAISEVTGNEKLFF

V gene: TRBV11-1
J gene: TRBJ1-6
CDR3 protein: CASSQGQGVESPLHF

V gene: TRBV18
J gene: TRBJ1-1
CDR3 protein: CASSPSFPEAFF

V gene: TRBV12-3/TRBV12-4
J gene: TRBJ2-2
CDR3 protein: CASRGLAGAGARELFF

V gene: TRBV29-1
J gene: TRBJ2-7
CDR3 protein: CSVERGKGYEQYF

V gene: TRBV5-5
J gene: TRBJ1-5
CDR3 protein: CASPEGQLNQPQHF

V gene: TRBV7-6
J gene: TRBJ1-1
CDR3 protein: CASSLDQGTEAFF

V gene: TRBV5-5
J gene: TRBJ1-1
CDR3 protein: CASSSDRDRGRVNTEAFF

V gene: TRBV4-2
J gene: TRBJ1-1
CDR3 protein: CASRDRVGTEAFF

V gene: TRBV28
J gene: TRBJ1-2
CDR3 protein: CASSLEGYGYGYTF

V gene: TRBV7-9
J gene: TRBJ2-7
CDR3 protein: CASSLGQGRRDEQYF

V gene: TRBV12-3/TRBV12-4
J gene: TRBJ2-7
CDR3 protein: CASSLVVTYEQYF

V gene: TRBV5-4
J gene: TRBJ2-5
CDR3 protein: CASSPYAIQETQYF

V gene: TRBV7-6
J gene: TRBJ2-5
CDR3 protein: CASSLRDRVETQYF

V gene: TRBV5-1
J gene: TRBJ1-1
CDR3 protein: CASWTGGGRNTEAFF

V gene: TRBV10-2
J gene: TRBJ2-3
CDR3 protein: CAVQPLPGQGTDTQYF

V gene: TRBV18
J gene: TRBJ2-3
CDR3 protein: CASSPAASTDTQYF

V gene: TRBV12-3/TRBV12-4
J gene: TRBJ2-3
CDR3 protein: CASSPPWSADTQYF

V gene: TRBV5-1
J gene: TRBJ2-1
CDR3 protein: CASSLGRFNEQFF